Below are 8 T cell receptor beta chains sequenced from a single sample in a study of T cells after yellow fever vaccination (dated by TCRdb to the late 2010s). The sample's treatment or condition label, in plain terms: live attenuated yellow fever vaccine strain. Library preparation was by 5' RACE. The instrument was an Illumina HiSeq 2500. TCRdb reprocessing: public reads trimmed at Q25 with fastp, clones called with MiXCR, in-frame beta chains kept. Every distinct CDR3 protein forms one entry, paired with its most common genes and DNA. This sample comprises hundreds of thousands of distinct CDR3 sequences, less than 15% of them detected only once. Around 15% of the sample lies in the top ten. The source was PBMCs, collected on the day of the yellow fever booster vaccination. These receptors all stem from a man aged 25 to 40 who received the YFV17D yellow fever vaccine.

This clonotype has more than one count but fewer than ten. Its ends do not fully match the called genes, so a read error is possible. The chain joins TRBV7-7 to TRBJ2-2; 7 bases are a match to TRBD2. Looked up from germline, CDR1 is SSHAT and CDR2 is FNYEAQ (reference sequence). The CDR3 runs 16 residues. CDR3 loop: CASSLLASGNTGELFF. CDR3 in DNA: TGTGCTAGCAGCCTTCTAGCTAGCGGGAACACCGGGGAGCTGTTTTTT.

There are many counts of this clonotype. The chain carries TRBV7-2 and TRBJ2-4; 12 bases align to TRBD2. V dropped 3 bases and J dropped 8; count of bases not matched to a gene: 11. Germline V gene lookup returns CDR1 SGHTA and CDR2 FQGNSA. CDR3 length equals 17 residues. The CDR3 region has the DNA TGTGCCAGCAGCTTGTCTCTAGCGGGAGGGCCTGGGGACATTCAGTACTTC. Translating it yields CASSLSLAGGPGDIQYF.

The J gene is TRBJ1-1, the V gene TRBV5-5, with 8 bases identical to TRBD1. J gave up 11 bases and V 1 base, and 13 bases lay outside the gene matches. This CDR3 spans 15 amino acids. The germline CDR1 and CDR2 sequences are SGHKS and YYEKEE (reference sequence). The chain's CDR3 is CASSLMTGERNGAFF. The CDR3 DNA is TGTGCCAGCAGCTTGATGACAGGGGAGCGAAACGGGGCTTTCTTT. Full variable domain (missing parts from reference TRBV5-5 and TRBJ1-1): DAGVTQSPTHLIKTRGQQVTLRCSPISGHKSVSWYQQVLGQGPQFIFQYYEKEERGRGNFPDRFSARQFPNYSSELNVNALLLGDSALYLCASSLMTGERNGAFFGQGTRLTVV.

A few counts support this clonotype. The chain employs TRBV18 and TRBJ2-5; no definite D call. Deletions cut 4 bases from V and 3 bases from J, with 6 bases between. Germline V gene data show CDR1 as KGHSH and CDR2 as LQKENI. The CDR3 extends over 12 amino acids. The CDR3 loop is CASSLTKETQYF. CDR3 nucleotide sequence: TGTGCCAGCTCACTAACCAAAGAGACCCAGTACTTC.

V and J are TRBV24-1 and TRBJ2-1; a weak D match, TRBD2 (6 bases). The CDR3 is made up of 15 amino acids. The V gene's germline CDR1 is KGHDR and CDR2 SFDVKD. Trimming removed 3 bases at V and 4 bases at J, with 12 bases between. This chain's CDR3 is CATSDRESPYNEQFF. Here the CDR3 DNA reads TGTGCCACCAGTGATCGGGAGAGCCCATACAATGAGCAGTTCTTC.

The V gene is TRBV12-3 or TRBV12-4, the J gene TRBJ1-5; D possibly corresponds to TRBD1 (5 bases). The CDR3 is 15 residues long. V was pared by 3 bases and J by 4 bases, with 13 bases between. The CDR3 sequence: CASSLVRGSNQPQHF. Here the CDR3 DNA reads TGTGCCAGCAGTTTGGTCCGGGGGAGTAATCAGCCCCAGCATTTT.

V usage is TRBV30 and J usage is TRBJ2-7; 8 bases align to TRBD1. With V trimmed by 1 base and J by 5 bases, 13 bases remained unmatched. This CDR3 is built from 16 residues. CDR1 GTSNPN and CDR2 SVGIG come from the germline V gene (reference sequence). Here the CDR3 DNA reads TGTGCCTGGAGTGCGTCCAGGACAGGGATCCTCCACGAGCAGTACTTC. Its translation is CAWSASRTGILHEQYF.

This clonotype was observed many times. V is TRBV12-3 or TRBV12-4 and J is TRBJ2-2; D remains ambiguous. The V end was cut by 3 bases, the J end by 6 bases, with 5 bases between. CDR3 length equals 12 residues. The CDR3 is CASSFTAGELFF. CDR3 bases: TGTGCCAGCAGTTTTACTGCCGGGGAGCTGTTTTTT.